Shown below are 8 T cell receptor beta chains from a single sample sequenced in a study of a mutant IDH1 vaccine in newly diagnosed glioma. Profiled with immunoSEQ multiplex PCR; TCRdb holds only in-frame clones, not every one. Of some 56,000 clones in the sample, over 70% are singletons; the top ten hold roughly 5.6%. No antigen is known for these receptors. Time point meaning: week 47, end of study. The investigators gave 300 ug of mutant IDH1 20-mer peptide in each vaccine dose, together with topical imiquimod. Here the sequenced sample was PBMCs, taken from a glioma patient whose treatment included an IDH1 peptide vaccine. The source is a man in his fifties with glioma.

The V and J genes are TRBV7-2 and TRBJ2-3; 11 nucleotides line up with TRBD1. V lost 4 bases, J lost 5 bases, and 2 bases stayed unmatched. CDR1 is SGHTA and CDR2 is FQGNSA in the germline V gene. The CDR3 consists of 14 residues. DNA of the CDR3: TGTGCCAGCAGCTCGGACAGGGGGCAAGATACGCAGTATTTT. It codes for CASSSDRGQDTQYF.

The chain uses TRBV6-4 and TRBJ2-1, with 9 bases that match TRBD1. Germline-derived CDR1 and CDR2 are MRHNA and SNTAGT. This CDR3 is 17 amino acids long. V lost 0 bases and J lost 8; bases outside the gene matches: 11. CDR3 nucleotides: TGTGCCAGCAGTGACTCCCAGTTTGGACAGGGGAGGGATGAGCAGTTCTTC. It translates to CASSDSQFGQGRDEQFF.

This clone is judged medium-sized. The chain links TRBV5-1 to TRBJ2-1, with 7 positions matching TRBD1. CDR1 SGHRS and CDR2 YFSETQ come from the germline V gene. The CDR3 has 15 amino acids. With 0 bases clipped from V and 9 bases from J, the junction kept 9 bases outside the gene matches. CDR3 residues: CASSLEGAPYSEQFF. The DNA of the CDR3 is TGCGCCAGCAGCTTGGAGGGGGCGCCGTATAGTGAGCAGTTCTTC.

The J gene is TRBJ1-5, the V gene TRBV18; 9 positions agree with TRBD1. The CDR3 runs to 17 residues. The ends lost 2 bases at V and 6 bases at J; junction bases unmatched: 11. CDR1 and CDR2 from the germline V gene are KGHSH and LQKENI. The CDR3 nucleotides read TGTGCCAGCTCACCATCTCGGACAGGGGTTAATAGTCAGCCCCAGCATTTT. It yields the protein CASSPSRTGVNSQPQHF.

This rearrangement joins TRBV7-2 to TRBJ2-4; D is unresolved. Trimming left V 2 bases short and J 8 bases short, with 10 bases between. The germline V gene has CDR1 SGHTA and CDR2 FQGNSA. This CDR3 contains 13 residues. As DNA, the CDR3 is TGTGCCAGCAGCTTATCTGCAGGCGACATTCAGTACTTC. Translation: CASSLSAGDIQYF.

The sample holds a few counts of this clone. The gene calls are TRBV19 and TRBJ1-2; D might be TRBD1 (5 bases). This CDR3 contains 13 residues. CDR1 LNHDA and CDR2 SQIVND come from the germline V gene (reference sequence). Between the trimmed V and J ends, which lost 3 bases and 5 bases, there was a span of 10 bases. For the CDR3, the DNA is TGTGCCAGTAGTATGAGGGGAGGATATGGCTACACCTTC. This encodes CASSMRGGYGYTF.

This CDR3 is CASSLLGDTEAFF. The CDR3 DNA reads TGTGCCAGCAGCTTATTAGGGGACACTGAAGCTTTCTTT. This chain joins TRBV7-9 and TRBJ1-1; D is perhaps TRBD1 (5 bases). V shed 2 bases and J shed 3 bases, with 7 bases lying between them. This CDR3 spans 13 amino acids. CDR1 and CDR2 (germline): SEHNR, FQNEAQ (reference sequence).

This chain connects TRBV9 to TRBJ2-2; D not certain. Trimming pared 1 base from V and 7 bases from J, leaving 14 bases between. Germline V gene lookup returns CDR1 SGDLS and CDR2 YYNGEE. There are 15 residues in the CDR3. The CDR3 DNA follows: TGTGCCAGCAGCGTAAACTGGGAAGAGAACGGGGAGCTGTTTTTT. The encoded protein is CASSVNWEENGELFF. The complete variable domain, with remaining parts taken from reference TRBV9 and TRBJ2-2, reads DSGVTQTPKHLITATGQRVTLRCSPRSGDLSVYWYQQSLDQGLQFLIQYYNGEERAKGNILERFSAQQFPDLHSELNLSSLELGDSALYFCASSVNWEENGELFFGEGSRLTVL.